What follows are 14 T cell receptor beta chains derived from one specimen sequenced in a study of T cell clones after liver transplantation. Libraries were prepared by immunoSEQ multiplex PCR; TCRdb keeps only in-frame clonotypes and omits some of them. The repertoire holds roughly 12,000 clones, with under 75% as singletons. The source material was CD8+ T cells from blood, sampled at the 22-month timepoint. These receptors were taken from a human patient who received a liver transplant. Some T cells may be transferred from the graft donor.

The chain recombines TRBV6-1 with TRBJ2-1; TRBD2 aligns across 12 bases. This CDR3 contains 15 residues. Looked up from germline, CDR1 is MNHNS and CDR2 is SASEGT. Trimming removed 8 bases from V and 6 bases from J; junction bases left unmatched: 8. Here the CDR3 DNA reads TGTGCCAGCGCTAGACTAGCGGGAGAGGGCAATGAGCAGTTCTTC. This gives the protein CASARLAGEGNEQFF.

This clone occurred once. The chain recombines TRBV19 with TRBJ1-5; D gene unclear. The V and J ends lost 1 base and 0 bases respectively, with 7 bases between them. The CDR3 runs 15 residues. CDR1 and CDR2 from the germline V gene are LNHDA and SQIVND (reference sequence). The CDR3 DNA is TGTGCCAGTAGTATAGTTCCGTATAGCAATCAGCCCCAGCATTTT. This sequence encodes CASSIVPYSNQPQHF.

The chain recombines TRBV6-6 with TRBJ1-2; D might be TRBD1 (5 bases). The germline V gene has CDR1 MNHNY and CDR2 SVGAGI (reference sequence). The CDR3 totals 14 residues. V lost 6 bases and J 4 bases, leaving 15 bases between the germline ends. The chain's CDR3 is CASRNRGSGYGYTF. In nucleotides, the CDR3 is TGTGCCAGCAGAAATAGGGGTTCCGGCTATGGCTACACCTTC.

CDR3 region: CASSRLGPDNEQFF. CDR3 sequence (DNA): TGTGCCAGCAGCCGCTTGGGACCAGACAATGAGCAGTTCTTC. The chain joins TRBV7-9 to TRBJ2-1; D possibly matches TRBD1 or TRBD2 (5 bases each). V lost 5 bases and J 5 bases, leaving 13 bases between the germline ends. This CDR3 contains 14 residues. Germline V CDR1 and CDR2: SEHNR, FQNEAQ (reference sequence).

The chain employs TRBV4-2 and TRBJ1-4; 7 bases are a match to TRBD1. CDR1 and CDR2 (germline): LGHNA, YNFKEQ. The CDR3 is 15 residues long. V shed 1 base, J shed 5 bases, and the junction held 4 bases outside the gene matches. The DNA for the CDR3 is TGTGCCAGCAGCCAAGTAAGGGGGCTAAATGAAAAACTGTTTTTT. It translates to CASSQVRGLNEKLFF.

The chain joins TRBV6-1 to TRBJ1-5; the match to TRBD1 covers 7 bases. Per the germline V gene, CDR1 is MNHNS and CDR2 is SASEGT. V lost 5 bases and J lost 6; bases outside the gene matches: 10. The CDR3 covers 15 residues. CDR3 region: CASSKPRQGGQPQHF. Written as DNA, the CDR3 is TGTGCCAGCAGTAAGCCTAGACAGGGAGGTCAGCCCCAGCATTTT.

This chain connects TRBV6-6 to TRBJ2-7; D is unresolved. Germline lookup yields CDR1 MNHNY and CDR2 SVGAGI (reference sequence). The CDR3 extends over 13 amino acids. Trimming shortened V by 4 bases and J by 3 bases, and 10 bases separated the two germline ends. Here the CDR3 reads CASSLQPYYEQYF. In DNA, the CDR3 is TGTGCCAGCAGTTTACAGCCATACTACGAGCAGTACTTC.

The chain couples TRBV7-9 to TRBJ1-3, with D hard to call. With 3 bases removed from V and 0 bases from J, the gap between germline ends came to 9 bases. The germline CDR1 and CDR2 sequences are SEHNR and FQNEAQ (reference sequence). The length of the CDR3 is 15 residues. The CDR3 sequence: CASSLEGSSGNTIYF. CDR3 coding DNA: TGTGCCAGCAGCTTGGAGGGCAGCTCTGGAAACACCATATATTTT.

The V call is TRBV18, the J call TRBJ2-6; D ambiguous. Per the germline V gene, CDR1 is KGHSH and CDR2 is LQKENI. The CDR3 extends over 16 amino acids. Between the trimmed V and J ends, which lost 5 bases and 0 bases, there was a span of 11 bases. CDR3: CASSAAWDSGANVLTF. CDR3 sequence (DNA): TGTGCCAGCTCAGCCGCTTGGGACTCTGGGGCCAACGTCCTGACTTTC.

CDR3 in DNA: TGTGCCAGCAGCCGCTGGACCCAAGAGACCCAGTACTTC. Its protein product is CASSRWTQETQYF. The V call is TRBV11-3, the J call TRBJ2-5, with D hard to call. The CDR3 covers 13 residues. Deletions cut 5 bases from V and 1 base from J, with 8 bases between. Germline V gene sequence: CDR1 SGHNT, CDR2 YENEEA. Using reference TRBV11-3 and TRBJ2-5 for the parts outside the CDR3, the full variable domain is EAGVVQSPRYKIIEKKQPVAFWCNPISGHNTLYWYLQNLGQGPELLIRYENEEAVDDSQLPKDRFSAERLKGVDSTLKIQPAELGDSAVYLCASSRWTQETQYFGPGTRLLVL.

This rearrangement joins TRBV19 to TRBJ2-5; 8 bases align to TRBD1. The CDR3 covers 14 residues. V dropped 8 bases and J dropped 4; count of bases not matched to a gene: 9. Germline V gives CDR1 LNHDA, CDR2 SQIVND (reference sequence). CDR3 region: CASASTGVGETQYF. The CDR3 bases are TGTGCCAGTGCTTCGACAGGGGTGGGAGAGACCCAGTACTTC.

The rearrangement links TRBV5-1 to TRBJ2-7, with D perhaps assigned TRBD1 or TRBD2 (6 bases each). The CDR3 contains 15 residues. Trimming left V 0 bases short and J 3 bases short, with 13 bases between. Per germline, CDR1 SGHRS and CDR2 YFSETQ. The CDR3 nucleotides read TGCGCCAGCAGCTTGGTGGACGGGGGCGGCTACGAGCAGTACTTC. Its protein product is CASSLVDGGGYEQYF.

V gene TRBV11-2 combines with J gene TRBJ2-1, with TRBD1 matching over 10 bases. Trimming at V came to 1 base and at J to 6 bases, leaving 6 bases not matched to a gene. Germline CDR1 SGHAT, CDR2 FQNNGV. The CDR3 is 16 residues long. Written as DNA, the CDR3 is TGTGCCAGCAGCTTAGGGACCGGGACAGGGGTCAATGAGCAGTTCTTC. Its translation is CASSLGTGTGVNEQFF.

The V gene is TRBV7-2, the J gene TRBJ2-1, with unresolved D. Trimming shortened V by 4 bases and J by 3 bases, and 10 bases separated the two germline ends. The CDR3 extends over 14 amino acids. Germline assignment: CDR1 SGHTA and CDR2 FQGNSA. The CDR3 here is CASSSTSGYNEQFF. CDR3 DNA sequence: TGTGCCAGCAGCTCCACCTCAGGCTACAATGAGCAGTTCTTC.